This T cell receptor beta chain was documented in a study of siplizumab effects on memory and regulatory T cells. The data were produced by immunoSEQ multiplex PCR, yet TCRdb's version contains in-frame clones alone and is incomplete. The sample gives 90,000 to 150,000 clones, just over 90% of which show up once; roughly 0.17% is in the top ten. Trimming took 4 bases from V and 7 from J, leaving 11 bases between them. The CDR3 runs to 14 residues. Germline CDR1 LGHNA, CDR2 YSLEER. V is TRBV4-3 and J is TRBJ1-6; the D gene is possibly TRBD1 (6 bases). This clonotype originated in a human donor in good health. The specimen sequenced was non-Treg CD4+ T cells sorted from blood. Written as DNA, the CDR3 is TGCGCCAGCAGCCCCACAGGGATAAATTCACCCCTCCACTTT. Amino acids: CASSPTGINSPLHF.